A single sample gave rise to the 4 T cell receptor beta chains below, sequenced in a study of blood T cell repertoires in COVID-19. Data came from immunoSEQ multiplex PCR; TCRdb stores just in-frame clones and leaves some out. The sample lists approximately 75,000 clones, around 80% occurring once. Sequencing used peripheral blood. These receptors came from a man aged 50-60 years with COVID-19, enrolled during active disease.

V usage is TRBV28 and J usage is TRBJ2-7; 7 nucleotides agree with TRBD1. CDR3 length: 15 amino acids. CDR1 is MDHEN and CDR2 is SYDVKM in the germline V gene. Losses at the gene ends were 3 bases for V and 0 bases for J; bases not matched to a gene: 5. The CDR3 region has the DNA TGTGCCAGCAGTTTCCCGACAGGGAGCTCCTACGAGCAGTACTTC. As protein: CASSFPTGSSYEQYF.

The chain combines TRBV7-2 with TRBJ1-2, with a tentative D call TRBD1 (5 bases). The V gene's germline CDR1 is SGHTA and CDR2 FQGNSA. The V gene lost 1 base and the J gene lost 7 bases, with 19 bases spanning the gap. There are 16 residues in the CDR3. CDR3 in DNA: TGTGCCAGCAGCTTAGGCCCTAGCGGGGGTTTGGGTGGCTACACCTTC. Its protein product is CASSLGPSGGLGGYTF.

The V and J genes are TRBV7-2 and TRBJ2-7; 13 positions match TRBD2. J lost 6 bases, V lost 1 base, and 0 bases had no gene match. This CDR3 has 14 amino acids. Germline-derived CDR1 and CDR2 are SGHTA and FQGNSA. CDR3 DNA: TGTGCCAGCAGCTTAGGGACTAGCGGGAGCGAGCAGTACTTC. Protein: CASSLGTSGSEQYF.

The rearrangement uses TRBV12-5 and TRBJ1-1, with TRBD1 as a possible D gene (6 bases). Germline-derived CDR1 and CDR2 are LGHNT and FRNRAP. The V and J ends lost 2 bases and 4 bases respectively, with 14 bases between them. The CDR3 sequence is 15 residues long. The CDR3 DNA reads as TGTGCTAGTGGTTTGACCCCCGACAGGTCCACTGAAGCTTTCTTT. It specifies CASGLTPDRSTEAFF.